Below, 20 T cell receptor beta chains from the same sample are listed, as sequenced in a study of cytomegalovirus exposure and HLA in healthy donors. The PCR ran on 60 Vbeta and 13 Jbeta primers. Profiling relied on immunoSEQ multiplex PCR, and the TCRdb table lists in-frame clones only, not all of them. The sample lists about 150,000 clones, roughly 83% occurring once. Material for sequencing was PBMCs. Source of these receptors: a human donor in good health.

The chain combines TRBV7-9 with TRBJ2-5; TRBD1 aligns across 7 bases. CDR3 size: 12 residues. Germline CDR1 is SEHNR and CDR2 is FQNEAQ (reference sequence). Trimming took 10 bases from V and 1 from J; bases not matched to a gene: 3. The CDR3 loop is CATRDSQETQYF. The CDR3 region has the DNA TGTGCCACCCGGGACAGCCAAGAGACCCAGTACTTC.

This clone occurred once. The chain is built from TRBV7-9 and TRBJ2-7; TRBD1 aligns across 7 bases. This CDR3 has 14 residues. Germline lookup yields CDR1 SEHNR and CDR2 FQNEAQ (reference sequence). J was trimmed by 4 bases and V by 5 bases; bases with no gene match: 8. CDR3: CASSPLGTDYEQYF. DNA of the CDR3: TGTGCCAGCAGCCCGCTCGGGACAGATTACGAGCAGTACTTC. Together with reference TRBV7-9 and TRBJ2-7, the CDR3 gives the full variable domain: DTGVSQNPRHKITKRGQNVTFRCDPISEHNRLYWYRQTLGQGPEFLTYFQNEAQLEKSRLLSDRFSAERPKGSFSTLEIQRTEQGDSAMYLCASSPLGTDYEQYFGPGTRLTVT.

The chain has TRBV4-1 and TRBJ2-7; no reliable D call. Germline V CDR1 and CDR2: MGHRA, YSYEKL. This CDR3 is built from 12 residues. V lost 4 bases and J 6 bases, leaving 10 bases between the germline ends. CDR3 residues: CASSRPLGEQYF. The CDR3 DNA sequence: TGCGCCAGCAGCCGCCCCCTCGGCGAGCAGTACTTC.

This chain's CDR3 is CASSLRASGRETYEQYF. The CDR3 DNA reads TGTGCCAGCAGCTTAAGGGCTAGCGGGAGAGAAACCTACGAGCAGTACTTC. The J gene is TRBJ2-7, the V gene TRBV7-2; TRBD2 agrees at 10 bases. Germline V CDR1 and CDR2: SGHTA, FQGNSA. V shed 2 bases, J shed 2 bases, and the junction held 9 bases outside the gene matches. The CDR3 is made up of 17 amino acids.

This clone appeared a few times. The chain recombines TRBV28 with TRBJ1-5; the D is unclear. Trimming removed 5 bases at V and 7 bases at J, with 9 bases between. This CDR3 has 12 residues. Germline V gives CDR1 MDHEN, CDR2 SYDVKM. The CDR3 DNA is TGTGCCAGCAGTCCTTTACGGCAGCCCCAGCATTTT. This encodes CASSPLRQPQHF.

CDR3 DNA sequence: TGTGCCAGCAGCCCACTAGCGGGGGGCCAAGAGACCCAGTACTTC. It yields the protein CASSPLAGGQETQYF. The chain recombines TRBV7-6 with TRBJ2-5; 12 positions agree with TRBD2. Germline trimming cut 5 bases from V and 1 base from J; bases unmatched to any gene: 2. Per germline, CDR1 SGHVS and CDR2 FNYEAQ. There are 15 residues in the CDR3.

This clone has more than one count but fewer than ten. CDR3 nucleotides: TGTGCCAGTAGTAGTGGGTTTGGGGGCGCGTGGGCCACTGAAGCTTTCTTT. Its translation: CASSSGFGGAWATEAFF. V is TRBV19 and J is TRBJ1-1; a weak D match, TRBD1 (6 bases). Per the germline V gene, CDR1 is LNHDA and CDR2 is SQIVND (reference sequence). V lost 4 bases and J 4 bases, leaving 22 bases between the germline ends. CDR3 length equals 17 residues.

This sequence joins TRBV4-3 and TRBJ2-5; 10 positions match TRBD2. The J call may not be correct, given that the DNA end is closer to TRBJ2-7. Germline V lookup: CDR1 LGHNA, CDR2 YSLEER. The CDR3 runs 15 residues. The CDR3 protein is CASSQTLAGWYEQYF. The CDR3 coding sequence is TGCGCCAGCAGCCAAACACTAGCGGGATGGTACGAGCAGTACTTC.

The chain has TRBV2 and TRBJ1-2; tentative D call: TRBD1 (6 bases). Trimming removed 10 bases at V and 4 bases at J, with 10 bases between. The CDR3 runs 11 residues. CDR1 SNHLY and CDR2 FYNNEI come from the germline V gene. CDR3 nucleotides: TGTGCCACCAGGGACATCTATGGCTACACCTTC. It encodes CATRDIYGYTF. Complete variable domain (other parts from reference TRBV2 and TRBJ1-2): EPEVTQTPSHQVTQMGQEVILRCVPISNHLYFYWYRQILGQKVEFLVSFYNNEISEKSEIFDDQFSVERPDGSNFTLKIRSTKLEDSAMYFCATRDIYGYTFGSGTRLTVV.

The J gene is TRBJ1-5, the V gene TRBV7-2, with a possible D match to TRBD1 (5 bases). The CDR3 contains 14 residues. Trimming removed 8 bases from V and 6 bases from J, with 17 bases in between. Germline V lookup: CDR1 SGHTA, CDR2 FQGNSA. The CDR3 DNA reads TGTGCCAGCCGGGCGGCGGGACTGGGTCAGCCCCAGCATTTT. Translated, it gives CASRAAGLGQPQHF.

The chain carries TRBV5-1 and TRBJ2-2; no clear D. Deletions cut 1 base from V and 0 bases from J, with 4 bases between. Germline V lookup: CDR1 SGHRS, CDR2 YFSETQ. CDR3 size: 14 residues. CDR3 protein: CASSLSTNTGELFF. The CDR3 DNA is TGCGCCAGCAGCTTGTCCACGAACACCGGGGAGCTGTTTTTT.

The rearrangement uses TRBV11-1 and TRBJ1-2; weak D call: TRBD1 (5 bases). Germline CDR1 is SGHAT and CDR2 is FQDESV (reference sequence). The CDR3 contains 13 residues. Trimming removed 2 bases at V and 7 bases at J, with 11 bases between. The CDR3 spells CASSLQGIGGYTF. The CDR3 DNA is TGTGCCAGCAGCTTACAGGGAATTGGTGGCTACACCTTC.

This clone was found a few times. J is TRBJ2-4 and V is TRBV2; D not resolved. V was clipped by 3 bases and J by 4 bases, with 4 bases between them. The CDR3 is 12 amino acids. The germline V gene has CDR1 SNHLY and CDR2 FYNNEI. The DNA of the CDR3 is TGTGCCAGCAGTGACAGGAAAAACATTCAGTACTTC. This codes for CASSDRKNIQYF.

The chain links TRBV7-9 to TRBJ2-5; D remains unclear. From germline, CDR1 is SEHNR and CDR2 FQNEAQ (reference sequence). V was shortened by 0 bases and J by 1 base, with 9 bases between the two germline ends. This CDR3 contains 15 residues. The CDR3 reads CASSLAVAGQETQYF. As DNA, the CDR3 is TGTGCCAGCAGCTTAGCGGTGGCTGGCCAAGAGACCCAGTACTTC. Based on the CDR3 plus reference TRBV7-9 and TRBJ2-5, the full variable domain is DTGVSQNPRHKITKRGQNVTFRCDPISEHNRLYWYRQTLGQGPEFLTYFQNEAQLEKSRLLSDRFSAERPKGSFSTLEIQRTEQGDSAMYLCASSLAVAGQETQYFGPGTRLLVL.

The chain recombines TRBV18 with TRBJ1-5; no definite D call. V was pared by 2 bases and J by 0 bases, with 20 bases between. CDR3 length equals 19 residues. Germline V gene lookup returns CDR1 KGHSH and CDR2 LQKENI. The DNA for the CDR3 is TGTGCCAGCTCACCATCCGCGACAACGCCGCCTTATAGCAATCAGCCCCAGCATTTT. This sequence encodes CASSPSATTPPYSNQPQHF. Variable domain in full (rest from reference TRBV18 and TRBJ1-5): NAGVMQNPRHLVRRRGQEARLRCSPMKGHSHVYWYRQLPEEGLKFMVYLQKENIIDESGMPKERFSAEFPKEGPSILRIQQVVRGDSAAYFCASSPSATTPPYSNQPQHFGDGTRLSIL.

CDR3 residues: CASSEDFSDTQYF. The CDR3 coding sequence is TGTGCCAGCAGTGAGGACTTCTCTGATACGCAGTATTTT. This chain uses TRBV6-4 with TRBJ2-3; tentative D call: TRBD2 (5 bases). CDR1 and CDR2 from the germline V gene are MRHNA and SNTAGT. CDR3 length: 13 residues. Trimming left V 3 bases short and J 6 bases short, with 10 bases between.

J is TRBJ1-2 and V is TRBV5-8; 8 bases map to TRBD1. Trimming cost V 4 bases and J 2 bases; bases outside gene matches: 4. The CDR3 has 14 residues. Germline V gives CDR1 SGHTS, CDR2 YDEGEE. CDR3: CASSGGTGNYGYTF. The CDR3 DNA reads as TGTGCCAGCAGCGGGGGGACAGGCAACTATGGCTACACCTTC.

This chain connects TRBV18 to TRBJ1-2, with 7 bases matching TRBD1. This CDR3 is built from 13 residues. Germline loops: CDR1 KGHSH, CDR2 LQKENI. V was clipped by 2 bases and J by 5 bases; unmatched bases: 2. The CDR3 DNA follows: TGTGCCAGCTCACCAGACAGGGAATATGGCTACACCTTC. Its protein is CASSPDREYGYTF. Combining the CDR3 with reference TRBV18 and TRBJ1-2 gives the whole variable domain NAGVMQNPRHLVRRRGQEARLRCSPMKGHSHVYWYRQLPEEGLKFMVYLQKENIIDESGMPKERFSAEFPKEGPSILRIQQVVRGDSAAYFCASSPDREYGYTFGSGTRLTVV.

V usage is TRBV6-5 and J usage is TRBJ2-7; a weak D match, TRBD1 (6 bases). V shed 7 bases and J shed 5 bases, with 18 bases lying between them. Germline CDR1 and CDR2: MNHEY and SVGAGI. The CDR3 is 14 amino acids. The CDR3 DNA reads TGTGCCAGCACTCTACTCGCAGGGGACCACGAGCAGTACTTC. Its protein is CASTLLAGDHEQYF.

As concerns this clone: At one boundary the junction diverges from the germline segment, which might be a read error. Other DNA sequences of this sample code for an identical CDR3. The chain employs TRBV5-5 and TRBJ1-2; TRBD1 is a possible D gene (5 bases). CDR1 and CDR2 (germline): SGHKS, YYEKEE (reference sequence). The CDR3 has 14 amino acids. CDR3 in DNA: TGCGCCAGCAGCTTGGAGGTGGGGGGCTATGGCTACACCTTC. It is translated as CASSLEVGGYGYTF.